This TCR beta chain was sequenced in a study of T cells in Graves' hyperthyroidism and ophthalmopathy. There were TCR beta CDR3 regions amplified from RNA transcripts. Initially, a first-round RT-PCR of the TCR CDR3 employed the HTBI primer set. A single record per CDR3 protein comes from TCRdb applying MiXCR to the multiplex PCR reads. The sample has roughly 840,000 distinct CDR3 sequences; approximately 40% are singletons. This clonotype was seen repeatedly, ten times or more. Compared with germline, one end of the junction differs, possibly owing to a read error. Germline-derived CDR1 and CDR2 are SNHLY and FYNNEI. This CDR3 is 13 amino acids long.

This sequence was found in a man younger than 35 with Graves' hyperthyroidism. The sample consisted of blood. The rearrangement joins TRBV2 to TRBJ1-4; 7 bases are shared with TRBD1. The CDR3 spells CASSEGTDPKLFF. As DNA, the CDR3 is TGTGCCAGCAGCGAAGGGACAGACCCTAAACTGTTTTTT.